Detailed here is one TCR beta chain. What it binds is unknown. Noted treatment: treatment-naive control, cytoreductive nephrectomy. Control tumors came from a handful of females and roughly twelve males, aged roughly 35 to 90. Assay: immunoSEQ multiplex PCR; the TCRdb copy retains only in-frame clones and omits some. The sample has 8,000 to 10,000 clones, about two thirds seen once. After removal of 1 base from V and 1 base from J, the junction contained 5 bases not matched to a gene. CDR1 is SGHDN and CDR2 is FVKESK in the germline V gene. CDR3 length: 17 amino acids. These data are taken from a study of radiation and T cells in renal cell carcinoma. The study's findings and limits: Only small tumor regions of roughly 0.96 g were sampled. Dominant CDR3 motifs were more common in irradiated tumors than controls. Top 100 clonotypes averaged approximately 54% in irradiated versus around 40% in nephrectomy-only tumors.

The chain couples TRBV14 to TRBJ2-2, with 8 positions matching TRBD2. This sequence originates from a man aged 55 to 70 with renal cell carcinoma. Sequences were derived from tumor tissue, sampled from a patient whose treatment was nephrectomy without radiotherapy. As DNA, the CDR3 is TGTGCCAGCAGCCAAGGTCGGACTAGCAGGAACACCGGGGAGCTGTTTTTT. It yields the protein CASSQGRTSRNTGELFF.